This T cell receptor beta chain was recorded in a study of blood T cell repertoires in COVID-19. V gave up 4 bases and J gave up 0 bases; unmatched junction bases: 8. Per germline, CDR1 SQVTM and CDR2 ANQGSEA. The CDR3 covers 16 residues. Assay used: immunoSEQ multiplex PCR; TCRdb lists only in-frame clones, some missing. The sample holds over 200,000 clones, approximately 83% seen once. Seattle participants joined during active infection and were tracked over time. This clonotype was obtained from a woman under 40 with COVID-19, enrolled during active disease. The chain carries TRBV29-1 and TRBJ2-3, with 9 bases lining up with TRBD2. Sequenced sample: peripheral blood. CDR3 sequence: CSVGGPSGTSTDTQYF. CDR3 nucleotides: TGCAGCGTTGGGGGGCCTAGCGGGACTAGCACAGATACGCAGTATTTT.